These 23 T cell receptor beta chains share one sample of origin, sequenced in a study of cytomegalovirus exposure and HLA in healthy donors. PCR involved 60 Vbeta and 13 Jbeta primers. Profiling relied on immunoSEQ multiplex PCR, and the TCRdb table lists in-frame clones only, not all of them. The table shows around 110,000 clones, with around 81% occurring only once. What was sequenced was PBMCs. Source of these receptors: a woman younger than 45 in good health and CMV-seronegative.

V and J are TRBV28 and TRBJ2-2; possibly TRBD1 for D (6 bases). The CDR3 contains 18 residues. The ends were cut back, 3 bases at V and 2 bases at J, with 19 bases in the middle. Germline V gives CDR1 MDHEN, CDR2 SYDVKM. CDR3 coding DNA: TGTGCCAGCAGTTTCCCAAGCATCGGCAGGGGAAACACCGGGGAGCTGTTTTTT. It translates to CASSFPSIGRGNTGELFF.

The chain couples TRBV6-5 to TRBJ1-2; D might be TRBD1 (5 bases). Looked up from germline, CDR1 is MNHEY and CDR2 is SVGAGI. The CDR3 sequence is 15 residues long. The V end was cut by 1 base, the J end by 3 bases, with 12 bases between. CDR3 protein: CASSYFRGGDYGYTF. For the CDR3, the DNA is TGTGCCAGCAGTTACTTTCGGGGAGGGGACTATGGCTACACCTTC.

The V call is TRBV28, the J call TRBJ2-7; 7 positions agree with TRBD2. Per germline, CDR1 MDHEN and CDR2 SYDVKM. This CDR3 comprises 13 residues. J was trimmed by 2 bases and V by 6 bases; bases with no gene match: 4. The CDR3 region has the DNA TGTGCCAGCAGAGCGGGGAGGGCCTACGAGCAGTACTTC. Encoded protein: CASRAGRAYEQYF.

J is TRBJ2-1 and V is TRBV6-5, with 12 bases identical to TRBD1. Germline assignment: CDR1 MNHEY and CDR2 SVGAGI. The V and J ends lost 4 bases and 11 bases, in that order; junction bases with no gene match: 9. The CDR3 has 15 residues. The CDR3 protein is CASSWDRGQRTQQFF. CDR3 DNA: TGTGCCAGCAGTTGGGACAGGGGGCAGAGGACTCAGCAGTTCTTC.

The CDR3 DNA is TGTGCCAGCAGTTTTGAGGTCTCAGGGGGAAAACTGTTTTTT. Translating it yields CASSFEVSGGKLFF. J is TRBJ1-4 and V is TRBV28; 7 bases align to TRBD1. Trimming cost V 3 bases and J 10 bases; bases outside gene matches: 8. The V gene's germline CDR1 is MDHEN and CDR2 SYDVKM. CDR3 size: 14 residues.

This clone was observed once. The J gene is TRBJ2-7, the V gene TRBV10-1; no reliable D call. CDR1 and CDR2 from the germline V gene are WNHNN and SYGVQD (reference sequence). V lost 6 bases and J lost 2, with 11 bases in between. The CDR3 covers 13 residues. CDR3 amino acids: CASRPGWTYEQYF. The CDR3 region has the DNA TGCGCCAGCAGACCAGGCTGGACCTACGAGCAGTACTTC.

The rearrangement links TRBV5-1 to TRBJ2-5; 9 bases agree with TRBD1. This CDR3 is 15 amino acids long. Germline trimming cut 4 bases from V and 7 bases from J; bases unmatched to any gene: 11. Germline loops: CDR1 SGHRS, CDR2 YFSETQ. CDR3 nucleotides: TGCGCCAGCAGCATCGAACAGGGGGCGTCGGGGACCCAGTACTTC. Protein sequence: CASSIEQGASGTQYF. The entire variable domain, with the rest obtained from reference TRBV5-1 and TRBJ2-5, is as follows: KAGVTQTPRYLIKTRGQQVTLSCSPISGHRSVSWYQQTPGQGLQFLFEYFSETQRNKGNFPGRFSGRQFSNSRSEMNVSTLELGDSALYLCASSIEQGASGTQYFGPGTRLLVL.

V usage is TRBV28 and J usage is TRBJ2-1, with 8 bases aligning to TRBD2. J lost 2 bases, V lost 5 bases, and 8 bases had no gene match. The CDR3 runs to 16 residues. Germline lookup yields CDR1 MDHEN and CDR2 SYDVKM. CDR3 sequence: CASSPRTSPTYNEQFF. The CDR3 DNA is TGTGCCAGCAGTCCCCGGACTAGCCCAACCTACAATGAGCAGTTCTTC.

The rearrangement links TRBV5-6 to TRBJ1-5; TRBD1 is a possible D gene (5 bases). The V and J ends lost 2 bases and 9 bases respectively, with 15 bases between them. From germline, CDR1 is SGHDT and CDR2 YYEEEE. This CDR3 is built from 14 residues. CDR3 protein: CASSLGQARGPQHF. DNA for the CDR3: TGTGCCAGCAGCTTAGGACAAGCAAGAGGGCCCCAGCATTTT.

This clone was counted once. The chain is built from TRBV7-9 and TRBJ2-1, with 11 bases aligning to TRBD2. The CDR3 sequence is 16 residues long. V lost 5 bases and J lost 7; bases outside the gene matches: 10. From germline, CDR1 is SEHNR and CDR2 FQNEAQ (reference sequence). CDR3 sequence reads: CASSGSSGRAWNEQFF. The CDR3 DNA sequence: TGTGCCAGCAGCGGAAGTAGCGGGAGGGCCTGGAATGAGCAGTTCTTC.

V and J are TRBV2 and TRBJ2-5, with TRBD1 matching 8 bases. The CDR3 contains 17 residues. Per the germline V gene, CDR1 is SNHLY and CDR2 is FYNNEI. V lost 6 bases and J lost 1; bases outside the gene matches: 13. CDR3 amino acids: CASRRRTGIVGQETQYF. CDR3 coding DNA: TGTGCCAGCAGGCGTAGGACAGGGATAGTTGGCCAAGAGACCCAGTACTTC. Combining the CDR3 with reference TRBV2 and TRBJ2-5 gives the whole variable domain EPEVTQTPSHQVTQMGQEVILRCVPISNHLYFYWYRQILGQKVEFLVSFYNNEISEKSEIFDDQFSVERPDGSNFTLKIRSTKLEDSAMYFCASRRRTGIVGQETQYFGPGTRLLVL.

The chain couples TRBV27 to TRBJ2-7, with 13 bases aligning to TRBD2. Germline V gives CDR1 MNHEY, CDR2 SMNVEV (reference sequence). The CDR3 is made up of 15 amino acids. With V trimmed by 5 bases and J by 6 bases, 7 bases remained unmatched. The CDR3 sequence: CASSHRTSGSSEQYF. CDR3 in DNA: TGTGCCAGCAGTCACCGGACTAGCGGGAGTAGCGAGCAGTACTTC.

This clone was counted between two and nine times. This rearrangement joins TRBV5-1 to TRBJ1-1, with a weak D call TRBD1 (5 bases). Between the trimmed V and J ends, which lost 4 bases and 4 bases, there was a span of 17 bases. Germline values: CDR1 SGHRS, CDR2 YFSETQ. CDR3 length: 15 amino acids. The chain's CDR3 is CASSLLGYQGTEAFF. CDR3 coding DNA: TGCGCCAGCAGCCTCCTTGGGTATCAGGGCACTGAAGCTTTCTTT.

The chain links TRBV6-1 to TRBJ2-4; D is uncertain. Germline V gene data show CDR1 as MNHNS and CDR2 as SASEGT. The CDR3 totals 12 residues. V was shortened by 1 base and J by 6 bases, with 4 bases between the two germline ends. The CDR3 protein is CASSEGRNIQYF. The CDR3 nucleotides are TGTGCCAGCAGTGAAGGGAGAAACATTCAGTACTTC.

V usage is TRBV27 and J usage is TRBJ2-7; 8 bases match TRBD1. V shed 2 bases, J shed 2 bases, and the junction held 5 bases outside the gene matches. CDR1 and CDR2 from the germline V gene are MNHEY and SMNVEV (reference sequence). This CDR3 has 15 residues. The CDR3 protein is CASSLRGTGPYEQYF. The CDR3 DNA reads TGTGCCAGCAGTTTAAGAGGGACAGGACCCTACGAGCAGTACTTC.

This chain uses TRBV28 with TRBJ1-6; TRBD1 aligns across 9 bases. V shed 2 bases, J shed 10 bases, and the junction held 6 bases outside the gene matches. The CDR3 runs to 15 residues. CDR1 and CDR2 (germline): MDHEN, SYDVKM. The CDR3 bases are TGTGCCAGCAGTTTAGGGGGACAGGGTGGATCACCCCTCCACTTT. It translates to CASSLGGQGGSPLHF.

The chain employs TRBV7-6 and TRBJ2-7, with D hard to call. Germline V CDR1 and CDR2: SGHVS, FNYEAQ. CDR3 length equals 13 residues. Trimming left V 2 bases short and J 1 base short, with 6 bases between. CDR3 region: CASSLKSSYEQYF. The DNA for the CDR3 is TGTGCCAGCAGCTTAAAATCATCCTACGAGCAGTACTTC.

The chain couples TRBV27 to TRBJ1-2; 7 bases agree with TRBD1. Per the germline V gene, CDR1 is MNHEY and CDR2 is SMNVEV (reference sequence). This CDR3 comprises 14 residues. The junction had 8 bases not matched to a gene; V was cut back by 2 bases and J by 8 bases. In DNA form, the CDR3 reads TGTGCCAGCAGTTTAGGAGGAGGGGGCGGGGGCTACACCTTC. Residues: CASSLGGGGGGYTF.

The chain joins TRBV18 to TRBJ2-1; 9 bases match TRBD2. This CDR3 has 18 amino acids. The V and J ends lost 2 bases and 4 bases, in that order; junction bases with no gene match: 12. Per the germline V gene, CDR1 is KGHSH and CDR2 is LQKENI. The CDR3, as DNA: TGTGCCAGCTCACCATTTGTAGCGGGAGAGGGATCATACAATGAGCAGTTCTTC. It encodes CASSPFVAGEGSYNEQFF. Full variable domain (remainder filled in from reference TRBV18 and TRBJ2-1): NAGVMQNPRHLVRRRGQEARLRCSPMKGHSHVYWYRQLPEEGLKFMVYLQKENIIDESGMPKERFSAEFPKEGPSILRIQQVVRGDSAAYFCASSPFVAGEGSYNEQFFGPGTRLTVL.

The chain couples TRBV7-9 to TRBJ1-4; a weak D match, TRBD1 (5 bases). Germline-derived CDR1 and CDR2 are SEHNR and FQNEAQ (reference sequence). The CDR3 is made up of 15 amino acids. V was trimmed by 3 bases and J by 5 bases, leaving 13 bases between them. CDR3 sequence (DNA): TGTGCCAGCAGCTTTTCCCCGACAGCGAATGAAAAACTGTTTTTT. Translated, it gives CASSFSPTANEKLFF.

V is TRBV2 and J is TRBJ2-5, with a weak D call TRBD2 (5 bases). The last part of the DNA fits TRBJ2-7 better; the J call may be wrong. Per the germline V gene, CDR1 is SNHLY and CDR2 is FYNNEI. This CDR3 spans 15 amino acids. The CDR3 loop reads CASSTRAVATYEQYF. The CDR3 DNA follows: TGTGCCAGCAGTACCCGTGCGGTAGCGACCTACGAGCAGTACTTC.

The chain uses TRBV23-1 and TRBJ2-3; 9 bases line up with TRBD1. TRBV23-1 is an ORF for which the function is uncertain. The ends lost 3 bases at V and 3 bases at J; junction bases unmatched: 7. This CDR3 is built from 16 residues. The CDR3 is CASSHIQGASTDTQYF. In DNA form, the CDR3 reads TGCGCCAGCAGTCATATACAGGGGGCTTCGACAGATACGCAGTATTTT.

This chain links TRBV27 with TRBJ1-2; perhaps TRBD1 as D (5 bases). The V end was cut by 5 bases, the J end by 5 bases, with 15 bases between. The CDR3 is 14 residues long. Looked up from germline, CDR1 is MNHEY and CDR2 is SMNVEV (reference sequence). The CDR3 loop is CASSPPGRVYGYTF. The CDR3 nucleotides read TGTGCCAGCAGTCCCCCAGGCAGGGTATATGGCTACACCTTC.